The TCR beta chain described here comes from a study of T cells in Graves' hyperthyroidism and ophthalmopathy. The study based diagnoses on clinical symptoms, serum thyroxine and TRAb, thyroid ultrasound and orbital computed tomography. Study findings and constraints: The model made its ophthalmopathy prediction, and onset followed a median approximately 6 months later.

The TCR beta CDR3 regions underwent amplification using RNA transcripts as the source. HTBI primers were used for first-round RT-PCR of the TCR CDR3. TCRdb recomputed calls from the multiplex PCR reads with MiXCR, one row per CDR3 protein. The sample has roughly 740,000 distinct CDR3 sequences; about 17% are singletons. This clonotype was seen at least ten times. The antigen is not known. The specimen sequenced was blood. This receptor was identified in a man between 18 and 35 years old with Graves' hyperthyroidism.

CDR3 DNA: TGTGCCAGCAGCCAGGCGGTTACCTACAATGAGCAGTTCTTC. Its protein is CASSQAVTYNEQFF. This chain uses TRBV3-1 with TRBJ2-1; no clear D gene. There are 14 residues in the CDR3. Deletions cut 3 bases from V and 2 bases from J, with 8 bases between. Germline lookup yields CDR1 LGHDT and CDR2 YNNKEL (reference sequence).